A single sample gave rise to the 7 T cell receptor beta chains below, sequenced in a study of cytomegalovirus exposure and HLA in healthy donors. Primers for the PCR totalled 60 Vbeta and 13 Jbeta. The protocol was immunoSEQ multiplex PCR, while the TCRdb copy is restricted to in-frame clones and leaves out a portion. Seen here are about 120,000 clones, roughly three fifths observed once, and the top ten hold 9.5%. The sample consisted of PBMCs. Receptor source: a woman between 35 and 50 years old in good health and CMV-seropositive.

This clone has just a few counts. The chain links TRBV5-1 to TRBJ2-5; the match to TRBD1 covers 8 bases. Germline V CDR1 and CDR2: SGHRS, YFSETQ. The CDR3 runs 14 residues. J gave up 5 bases and V 4 bases, and 7 bases lay outside the gene matches. The CDR3 nucleotides are TGCGCCAGCAGCAACGACAGGGGCGGGGAGACCCAGTACTTC. Translated, it gives CASSNDRGGETQYF.

The genes are TRBV27 and TRBJ1-1; D is uncertain. V was shortened by 4 bases and J by 1 base, with 7 bases between the two germline ends. Per germline, CDR1 MNHEY and CDR2 SMNVEV (reference sequence). There are 13 residues in the CDR3. The CDR3 loop is CASSSAGNTEAFF. As DNA, the CDR3 is TGTGCCAGCAGTTCGGCAGGGAACACTGAAGCTTTCTTT.

The chain joins TRBV7-2 to TRBJ2-7; 9 bases agree with TRBD1. The J segment lost 6 bases and the V segment lost 6 bases, leaving 3 bases of the junction unmatched. Germline CDR1 and CDR2: SGHTA and FQGNSA. The CDR3 consists of 12 residues. CDR3 region: CASSTDRGEQYF. CDR3 sequence (DNA): TGTGCCAGCAGTACGGACAGGGGCGAGCAGTACTTC.

The chain carries TRBV5-1 and TRBJ1-4, with TRBD1 identical over 12 bases. The germline V gene encodes CDR1 SGHRS and CDR2 YFSETQ. Unmatched junction bases numbered 9, after V lost 1 base and J lost 5 bases. The CDR3 length is 18 residues. Written as DNA, the CDR3 is TGCGCCAGCAGCTTGTCTGGGACAGGGGGCGCGTCGAATGAAAAACTGTTTTTT. It is translated as CASSLSGTGGASNEKLFF.

The chain recombines TRBV7-6 with TRBJ2-5; D may be TRBD1 (6 bases). With 5 bases removed from V and 1 base from J, the gap between germline ends came to 17 bases. Germline V CDR1 and CDR2: SGHVS, FNYEAQ. The CDR3 contains 16 residues. CDR3 nucleotides: TGTGCCAGCAGCCTACATCACCGCAGGGGCCAAGAGACCCAGTACTTC. It translates to CASSLHHRRGQETQYF.

This chain's CDR3 is CASSSFGQIIYEQYF. The CDR3, as DNA: TGTGCCAGCAGTTCCTTTGGACAGATTATCTACGAGCAGTACTTC. The chain joins TRBV28 to TRBJ2-7, with D possibly TRBD1 on 6 matching bases. CDR3 length: 15 amino acids. From germline, CDR1 is MDHEN and CDR2 SYDVKM. V lost 4 bases and J 3 bases, leaving 16 bases between the germline ends.

This sequence joins TRBV7-2 and TRBJ2-7; a weak D match, TRBD1 (5 bases). Germline V gives CDR1 SGHTA, CDR2 FQGNSA. The V end was cut by 4 bases, the J end by 5 bases, with 18 bases between. This CDR3 comprises 15 residues. CDR3 bases: TGTGCCAGCAGCTCGCGGACACGAAAACGGGACGAGCAGTACTTC. Amino acids: CASSSRTRKRDEQYF.